This T cell receptor beta chain was obtained from a study of shared clonotypes between healthy human individuals. Study-wide results and limits: Across subsets, estimated richness was generally greater for naive than for memory populations.

Germline CDR1 and CDR2: MGHDK and SYGVNS. V lost 2 bases, J lost 4 bases, and 3 bases lay in between. The CDR3 contains 12 residues. Details on this clone: What it recognizes is unknown.

Assay: immunoSEQ multiplex PCR; the TCRdb copy retains only in-frame clones and omits some. Among about 110,000 clones, around two thirds were seen once, and the ten largest hold around 25%. V gene TRBV25-1 combines with J gene TRBJ2-1, with D unclear. This TCR was recovered from a woman under 40 in good health. The sample consisted of memory CD8+ T cells sorted from blood. Noted subset: CD45RO+ cells pooled with CCR7-negative TemRA cells. The CDR3 region is CASSEPYNEQFF. CDR3 DNA sequence: TGTGCCAGCAGTGAACCTTACAATGAGCAGTTCTTC.